The source of this TCR beta chain is a study of spatial heterogeneity in lung cancer. On the study more broadly: Combinations of a unique TCR and a UMI were tallied in raw reads, and on average each appeared more than ten times. Study observations and caveats: Compared with follow-up, resection was when ubiquitous expanded tumor TCRs appeared in blood more.

A few counts support this clonotype. What it binds is unknown. Time point described: sample taken at primary tumor resection. Unsorted whole RNA of tumor, nontumor lung or frozen PBMC was sequenced. A total of over 70 untreated early-stage non-small cell lung cancer patients served as donors. Trimming stripped 5 bases from V and 1 base from J, with 12 bases between. The CDR3 extends over 15 amino acids. Germline assignment: CDR1 SGHAT and CDR2 FQNNGV. A distinct unique molecular identifier was carried by each TCR cDNA molecule. TCRdb re-called the 5' RACE reads through MiXCR, storing one row per CDR3 protein. This sample has tens of thousands of distinct CDR3 sequences, with over 10% found just once.

The receptor was isolated from a male donor with early-stage non-small cell lung cancer. The starting material was PBMCs, obtained at surgery. The rearrangement uses TRBV11-2 and TRBJ2-1; the D gene is possibly TRBD2 (6 bases). The CDR3 DNA reads TGTGCCAGCAGCATTAGCGGAATATCCTACAATGAGCAGTTCTTC. It yields the protein CASSISGISYNEQFF.